The sequence of this T cell receptor (beta chain) was determined in a study of shared clonotypes between healthy human individuals. The CDR3 runs 13 residues. J was trimmed by 13 bases and V by 4 bases; bases with no gene match: 7. The germline CDR1 and CDR2 sequences are WSHSY and SAAADI. Assay: immunoSEQ multiplex PCR; the TCRdb copy retains only in-frame clones and omits some. The data show around 2.5 million clones, roughly 93% seen once. The receptor's source is a man in his late teens or twenties in good health. Some clones in this sample may be carry-over from other donors' samples. The J gene is TRBJ1-1, the V gene TRBV10-2, with 12 bases that match TRBD1. The material sequenced was naive CD4+ T cells from PBMCs. Regarding subset: CD45RA+ positively selected. The CDR3 coding sequence is TGCGCCAGCAGTGGCTCGGGACAGGGGGCCGTTTTCTTT. Residues: CASSGSGQGAVFF.